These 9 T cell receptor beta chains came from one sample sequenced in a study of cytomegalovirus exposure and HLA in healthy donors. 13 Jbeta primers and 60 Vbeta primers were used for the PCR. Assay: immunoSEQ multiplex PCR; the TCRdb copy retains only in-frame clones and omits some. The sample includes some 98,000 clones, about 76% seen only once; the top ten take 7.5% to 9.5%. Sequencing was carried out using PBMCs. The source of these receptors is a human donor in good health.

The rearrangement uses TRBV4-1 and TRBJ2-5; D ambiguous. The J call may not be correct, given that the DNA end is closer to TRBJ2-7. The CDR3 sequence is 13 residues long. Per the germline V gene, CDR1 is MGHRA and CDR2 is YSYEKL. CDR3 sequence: CASSQGYFYEQYF. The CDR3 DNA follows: TGCGCCAGCAGCCAAGGGTACTTCTACGAGCAGTACTTC.

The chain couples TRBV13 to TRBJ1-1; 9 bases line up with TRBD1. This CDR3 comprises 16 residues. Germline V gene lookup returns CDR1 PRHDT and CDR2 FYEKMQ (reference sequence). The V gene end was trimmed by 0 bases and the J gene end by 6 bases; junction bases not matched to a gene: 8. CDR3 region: CASSLGHRGRFPEAFF. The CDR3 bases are TGTGCCAGCAGCTTAGGACACAGGGGGCGCTTTCCTGAAGCTTTCTTT.

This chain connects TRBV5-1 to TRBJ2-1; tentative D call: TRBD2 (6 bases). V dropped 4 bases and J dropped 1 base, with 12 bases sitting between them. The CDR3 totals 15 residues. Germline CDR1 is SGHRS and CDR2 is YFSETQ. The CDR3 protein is CASSPGRGSYNEQFF. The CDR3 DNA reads TGCGCCAGCAGCCCGGGCCGGGGGTCCTACAATGAGCAGTTCTTC.

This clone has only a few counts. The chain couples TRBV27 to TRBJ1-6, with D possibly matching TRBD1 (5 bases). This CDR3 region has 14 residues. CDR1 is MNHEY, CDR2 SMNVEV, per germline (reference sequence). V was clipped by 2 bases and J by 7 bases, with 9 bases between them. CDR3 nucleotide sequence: TGTGCCAGCAGTTTAGGGGCCAGAAATTCACCCCTCCACTTT. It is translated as CASSLGARNSPLHF.

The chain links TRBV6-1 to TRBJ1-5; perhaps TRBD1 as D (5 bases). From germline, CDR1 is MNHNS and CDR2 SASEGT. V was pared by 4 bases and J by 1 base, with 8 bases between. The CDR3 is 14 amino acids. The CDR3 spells CASSARQSNQPQHF. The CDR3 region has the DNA TGTGCCAGCAGTGCACGACAGAGCAATCAGCCCCAGCATTTT.

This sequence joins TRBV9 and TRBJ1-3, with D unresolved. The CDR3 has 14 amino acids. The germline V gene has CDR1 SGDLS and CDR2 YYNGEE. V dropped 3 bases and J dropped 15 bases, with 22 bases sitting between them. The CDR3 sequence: CASSGADRIEGAYF. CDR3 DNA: TGTGCCAGCAGCGGCGCGGACCGCATCGAGGGAGCATATTTT.

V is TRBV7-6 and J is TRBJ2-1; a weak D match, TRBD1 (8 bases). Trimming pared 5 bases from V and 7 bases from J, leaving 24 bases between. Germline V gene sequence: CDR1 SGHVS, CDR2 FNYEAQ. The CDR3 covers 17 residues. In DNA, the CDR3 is TGTGCCAGCAGCGGGGATAACAGGGGGGGTTTTACGAATGAGCAGTTCTTC. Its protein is CASSGDNRGGFTNEQFF.

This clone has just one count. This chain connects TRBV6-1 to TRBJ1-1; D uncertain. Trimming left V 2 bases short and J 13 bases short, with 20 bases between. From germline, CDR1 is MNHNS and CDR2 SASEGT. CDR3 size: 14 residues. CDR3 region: CASSEPTLGGWLFF. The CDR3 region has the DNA TGTGCCAGCAGTGAACCAACCCTCGGAGGGTGGCTTTTCTTT.

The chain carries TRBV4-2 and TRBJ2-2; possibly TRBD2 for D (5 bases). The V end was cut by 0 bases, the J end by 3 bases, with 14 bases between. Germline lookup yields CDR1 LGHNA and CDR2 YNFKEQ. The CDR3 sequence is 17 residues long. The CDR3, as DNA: TGTGCCAGCAGCCAAGATTCCGAGAGACTATACACCGGGGAGCTGTTTTTT. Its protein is CASSQDSERLYTGELFF.